A single sample is the source of the 10 T cell receptor beta chains below, sequenced in a study of blood T cells in healthy people across ages. The second PCR ran roughly 6 to 11 cycles with a sample-barcoded 5' primer and J-beta primers. TCRdb itself ran the 5' RACE reads through MiXCR, one entry per CDR3 protein. The table has around 1,500,000 distinct CDR3 sequences, roughly 27% seen once. Sequencing was done on a sample of blood. These receptors originate from a woman under 40 in good health.

A few counts support this clonotype. The V and J genes are TRBV9 and TRBJ2-7; D call uncertain. Judging by the DNA end, TRBJ2-5 fits better; the J call may be wrong. Looked up from germline, CDR1 is SGDLS and CDR2 is YYNGEE. The CDR3 is made up of 15 amino acids. CDR3: CASSVEEEEGETQYF. CDR3 sequence (DNA): TGTGCCAGCAGCGTAGAGGAAGAAGAAGGGGAGACCCAGTACTTC.

The chain links TRBV11-2 to TRBJ1-2; D is perhaps TRBD1 (6 bases). Deletions cut 4 bases from V and 4 bases from J, with 13 bases between. The germline V gene has CDR1 SGHAT and CDR2 FQNNGV. This CDR3 comprises 14 residues. CDR3 sequence: CASSYAGVAYGYTF. CDR3 nucleotide sequence: TGTGCCAGCAGCTACGCAGGGGTTGCCTATGGCTACACCTTC.

Ten or more counts support this clonotype. The rearrangement uses TRBV12-3 or TRBV12-4 and TRBJ2-7, with TRBD1 identical over 8 bases. Trimming cost V 3 bases and J 7 bases; bases outside gene matches: 11. The CDR3 totals 15 residues. The CDR3 bases are TGTGCCAGCAGTTTTCGTGGACAGGGATCGGGAGAGCAGTACTTC. It specifies CASSFRGQGSGEQYF.

This clonotype was counted many times. The V gene is TRBV7-2, the J gene TRBJ2-1; D may be TRBD1 (6 bases). The germline CDR1 and CDR2 sequences are SGHTA and FQGNSA. V was shortened by 6 bases and J by 8 bases, with 14 bases between the two germline ends. This CDR3 is built from 13 residues. DNA for the CDR3: TGTGCCAGCAGTCAACAGGGTCCGGATGAGCAGTTCTTC. It is translated as CASSQQGPDEQFF.

This clonotype was seen only a few times. V is TRBV12-3 or TRBV12-4 and J is TRBJ2-7; D remains unclear. V was trimmed by 6 bases and J by 1 base, leaving 10 bases between them. The CDR3 contains 13 residues. The CDR3 reads CASRGLYSYEQYF. CDR3 DNA sequence: TGTGCCAGCAGGGGCCTATATTCCTACGAGCAGTACTTC.

This clonotype was seen more than once but under ten times. The chain recombines TRBV11-2 with TRBJ2-3, with D tentatively TRBD2 (7 bases). The ends were cut back, 5 bases at V and 0 bases at J, with 12 bases in the middle. The CDR3 spans 15 residues. Germline CDR1 and CDR2: SGHAT and FQNNGV. CDR3 nucleotides: TGTGCCAGCAGCAACTGGGGGGGCAGCACAGATACGCAGTATTTT. Protein product: CASSNWGGSTDTQYF.

Many counts were recorded for this clonotype. The chain is built from TRBV29-1 and TRBJ2-7; possibly TRBD1 or TRBD2 for D (5 bases each). Trimming shortened V by 5 bases and J by 1 base, and 18 bases separated the two germline ends. The CDR3 is 15 residues long. Per the germline V gene, CDR1 is SQVTM and CDR2 is ANQGSEA. The CDR3 bases are TGCAGCGTTTCCCGACCCGGGACGGATTCCTACGAGCAGTACTTC. It is translated as CSVSRPGTDSYEQYF.

Only a few counts were recorded for this clonotype. The CDR3 nucleotides are TGTGCCATCAGCACTAGCGGAGCGAGGGACGAGCAGTACTTC. Protein product: CAISTSGARDEQYF. This chain joins TRBV10-3 and TRBJ2-7, with 8 bases fitting TRBD2. CDR3 length: 14 residues. The ends lost 6 bases at V and 5 bases at J; junction bases unmatched: 9. Germline lookup yields CDR1 ENHRY and CDR2 SYGVKD.

This clonotype was observed at least ten times. The V gene is TRBV6-5, the J gene TRBJ1-2; 9 positions agree with TRBD1. Trimming cost V 6 bases and J 8 bases; bases outside gene matches: 7. This CDR3 has 13 residues. The germline gives CDR1 MNHEY, CDR2 SVGAGI. The CDR3 region is CASSLQGALGYTF. The DNA for the CDR3 is TGTGCCAGCAGCCTACAGGGGGCGCTGGGCTACACCTTC.

The sample holds a few counts of this clonotype. The V gene is TRBV18, the J gene TRBJ2-7; possible D gene TRBD1, 7 bases. The CDR3 is made up of 14 amino acids. Germline V gene data show CDR1 as KGHSH and CDR2 as LQKENI. V lost 6 bases and J 4 bases, leaving 16 bases between the germline ends. For the CDR3, the DNA is TGTGCCAGCTCGGGGGGACAGCTACAATACGAGCAGTACTTC. This encodes CASSGGQLQYEQYF.